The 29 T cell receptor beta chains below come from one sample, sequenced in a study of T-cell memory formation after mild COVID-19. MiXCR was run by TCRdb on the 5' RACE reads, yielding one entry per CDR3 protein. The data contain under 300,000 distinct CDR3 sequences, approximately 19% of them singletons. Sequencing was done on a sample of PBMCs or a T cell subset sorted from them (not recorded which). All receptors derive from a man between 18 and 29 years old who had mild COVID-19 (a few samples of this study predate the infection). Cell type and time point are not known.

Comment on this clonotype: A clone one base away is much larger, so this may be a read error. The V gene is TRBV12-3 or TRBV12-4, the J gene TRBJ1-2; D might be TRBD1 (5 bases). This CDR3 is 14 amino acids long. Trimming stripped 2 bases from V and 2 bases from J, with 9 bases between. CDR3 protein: CASSLSGENYGYTF. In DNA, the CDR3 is TGTGCCAGCAGTTTATCGGGGGAAAACTATGGCTACACCTTC.

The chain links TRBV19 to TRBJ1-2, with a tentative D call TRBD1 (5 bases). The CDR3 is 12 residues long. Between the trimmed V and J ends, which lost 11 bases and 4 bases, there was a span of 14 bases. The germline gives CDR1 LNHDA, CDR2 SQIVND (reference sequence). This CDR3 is CAGYRIRYGYTF. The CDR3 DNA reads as TGTGCCGGATACAGGATTCGCTATGGCTACACCTTC.

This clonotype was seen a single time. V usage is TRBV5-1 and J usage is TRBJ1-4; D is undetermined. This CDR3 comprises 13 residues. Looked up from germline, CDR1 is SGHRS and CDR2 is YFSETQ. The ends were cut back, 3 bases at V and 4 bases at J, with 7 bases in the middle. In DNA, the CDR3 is TGCGCCAGCAGCTACGGTTTTAATGAAAAACTGTTTTTT. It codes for CASSYGFNEKLFF.

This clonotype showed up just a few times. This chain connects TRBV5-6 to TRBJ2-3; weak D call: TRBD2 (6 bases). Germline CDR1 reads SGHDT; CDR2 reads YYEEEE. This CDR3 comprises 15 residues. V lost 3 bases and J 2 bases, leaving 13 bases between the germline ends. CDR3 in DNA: TGTGCCAGCAGCTCCGTTGCGGGGTTCACAGATACGCAGTATTTT. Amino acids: CASSSVAGFTDTQYF.

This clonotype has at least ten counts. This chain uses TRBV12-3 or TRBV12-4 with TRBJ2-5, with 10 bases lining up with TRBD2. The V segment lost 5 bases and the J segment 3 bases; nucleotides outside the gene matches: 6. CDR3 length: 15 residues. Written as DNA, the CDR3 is TGTGCCAGCAGTCCACAAACTAGCGGGAAAGAGACCCAGTACTTC. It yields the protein CASSPQTSGKETQYF.

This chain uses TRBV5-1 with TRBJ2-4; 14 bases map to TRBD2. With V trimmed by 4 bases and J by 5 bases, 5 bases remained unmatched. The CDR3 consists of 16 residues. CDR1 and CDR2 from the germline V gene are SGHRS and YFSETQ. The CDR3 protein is CASSRTSGGSQNIQYF. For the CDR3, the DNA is TGCGCCAGCAGCCGGACTAGCGGGGGGTCCCAAAACATTCAGTACTTC.

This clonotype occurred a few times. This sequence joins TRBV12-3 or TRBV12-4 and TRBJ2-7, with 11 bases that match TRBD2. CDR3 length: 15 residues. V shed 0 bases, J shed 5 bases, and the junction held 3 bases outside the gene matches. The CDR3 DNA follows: TGTGCCAGCAGTTTAGCACTAGCGGGGGTTAACGAGCAGTACGTC. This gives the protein CASSLALAGVNEQYV.

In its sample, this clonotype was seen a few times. This CDR3 is CASSLWGDTQYF. CDR3 coding DNA: TGTGCCAGCAGCTTATGGGGGGATACGCAGTATTTT. The chain links TRBV7-2 to TRBJ2-3; D is perhaps TRBD1 or TRBD2 (5 bases each). The V gene's germline CDR1 is SGHTA and CDR2 FQGNSA. CDR3 size: 12 residues. V was clipped by 2 bases and J by 6 bases, with 6 bases between them.

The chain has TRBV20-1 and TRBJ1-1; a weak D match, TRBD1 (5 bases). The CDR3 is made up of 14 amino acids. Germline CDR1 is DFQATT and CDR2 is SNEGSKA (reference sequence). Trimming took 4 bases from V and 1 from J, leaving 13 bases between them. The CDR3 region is CSATLGGPNTEAFF. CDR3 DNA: TGCAGTGCTACACTGGGGGGACCGAACACTGAAGCTTTCTTT.

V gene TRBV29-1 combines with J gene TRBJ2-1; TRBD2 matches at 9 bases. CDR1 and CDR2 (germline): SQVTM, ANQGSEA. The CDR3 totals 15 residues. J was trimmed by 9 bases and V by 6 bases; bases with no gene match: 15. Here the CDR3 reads CSVGPTAGGLAEQFF. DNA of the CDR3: TGCAGCGTGGGGCCCACAGCGGGGGGCCTTGCTGAGCAGTTCTTC.

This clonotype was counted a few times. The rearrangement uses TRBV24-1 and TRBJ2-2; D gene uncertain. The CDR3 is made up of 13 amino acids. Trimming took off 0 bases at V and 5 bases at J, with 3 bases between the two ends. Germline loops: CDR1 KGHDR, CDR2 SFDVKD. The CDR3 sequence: CATSDLWTGELFF. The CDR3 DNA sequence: TGTGCCACCAGTGATTTGTGGACCGGGGAGCTGTTTTTT.

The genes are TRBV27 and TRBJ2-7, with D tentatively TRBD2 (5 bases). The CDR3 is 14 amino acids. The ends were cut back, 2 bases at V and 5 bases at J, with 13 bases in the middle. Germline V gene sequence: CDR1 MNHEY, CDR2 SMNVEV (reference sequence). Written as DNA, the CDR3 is TGTGCCAGCAGTTTAGTGGGGAGTTTTCACGAGCAGTACTTC. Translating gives CASSLVGSFHEQYF.

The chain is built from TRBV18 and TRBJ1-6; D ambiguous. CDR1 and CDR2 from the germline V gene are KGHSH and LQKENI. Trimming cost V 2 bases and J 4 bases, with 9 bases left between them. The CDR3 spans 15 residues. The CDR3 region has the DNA TGTGCCAGCTCACCAGCGGCCAGTTATAATTCACCCCTCCACTTT. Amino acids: CASSPAASYNSPLHF.

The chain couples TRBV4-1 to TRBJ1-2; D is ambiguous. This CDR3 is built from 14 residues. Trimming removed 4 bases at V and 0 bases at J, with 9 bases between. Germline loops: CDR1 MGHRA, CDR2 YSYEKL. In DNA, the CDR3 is TGCGCCAGCAGCCCGGCGCCGGCTAACTATGGCTACACCTTC. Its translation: CASSPAPANYGYTF.

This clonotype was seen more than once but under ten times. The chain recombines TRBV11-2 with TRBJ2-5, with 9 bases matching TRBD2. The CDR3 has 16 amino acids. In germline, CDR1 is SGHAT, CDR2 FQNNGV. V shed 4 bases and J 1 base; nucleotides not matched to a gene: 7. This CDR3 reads CASSWGGGALQETQYF. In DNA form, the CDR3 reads TGTGCCAGCAGCTGGGGCGGGGGGGCCCTCCAAGAGACCCAGTACTTC.

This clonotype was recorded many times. The CDR3 protein is CASRSGTSVDTQYF. CDR3 DNA: TGCGCCAGCAGATCCGGGACTAGCGTCGATACGCAGTATTTT. J is TRBJ2-3 and V is TRBV5-1, with TRBD2 matching 10 bases. The length of the CDR3 is 14 residues. The V and J ends lost 5 bases and 6 bases, in that order; junction bases with no gene match: 6. CDR1 is SGHRS, CDR2 YFSETQ, per germline. The full variable domain, its missing parts supplied by reference TRBV5-1 and TRBJ2-3, is KAGVTQTPRYLIKTRGQQVTLSCSPISGHRSVSWYQQTPGQGLQFLFEYFSETQRNKGNFPGRFSGRQFSNSRSEMNVSTLELGDSALYLCASRSGTSVDTQYFGPGTRLTVL.

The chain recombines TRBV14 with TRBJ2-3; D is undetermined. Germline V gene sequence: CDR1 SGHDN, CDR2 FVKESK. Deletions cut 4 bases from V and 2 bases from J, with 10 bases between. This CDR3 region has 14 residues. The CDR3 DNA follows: TGTGCCAGCAGCCCACAAGTAGACACAGATACGCAGTATTTT. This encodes CASSPQVDTDTQYF.

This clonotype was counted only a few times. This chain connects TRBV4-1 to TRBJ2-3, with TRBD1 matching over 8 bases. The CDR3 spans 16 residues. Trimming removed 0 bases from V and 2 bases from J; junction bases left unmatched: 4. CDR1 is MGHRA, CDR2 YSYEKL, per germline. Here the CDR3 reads CASSQERTGPTDTQYF. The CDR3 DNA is TGCGCCAGCAGCCAAGAGAGGACAGGGCCCACAGATACGCAGTATTTT.

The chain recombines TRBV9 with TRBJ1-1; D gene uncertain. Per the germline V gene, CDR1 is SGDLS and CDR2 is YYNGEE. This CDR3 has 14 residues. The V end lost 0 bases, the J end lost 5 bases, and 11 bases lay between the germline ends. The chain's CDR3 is CASSVGRVLTEAFF. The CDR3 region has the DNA TGTGCCAGCAGCGTAGGTCGGGTATTGACTGAAGCTTTCTTT.

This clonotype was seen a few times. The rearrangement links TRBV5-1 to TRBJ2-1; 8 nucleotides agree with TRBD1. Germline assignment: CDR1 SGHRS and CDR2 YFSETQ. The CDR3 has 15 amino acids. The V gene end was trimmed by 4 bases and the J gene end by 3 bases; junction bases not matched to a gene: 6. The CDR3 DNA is TGCGCCAGCAGCGCCGGGACAGGCTTCTACAATGAGCAGTTCTTC. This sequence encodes CASSAGTGFYNEQFF.

This CDR3 is CASSQATGVVYTF. Here the CDR3 DNA reads TGTGCCAGCAGCCAAGCGACAGGGGTAGTATACACCTTC. The chain joins TRBV3-1 to TRBJ1-2; 8 nucleotides match TRBD1. Germline-derived CDR1 and CDR2 are LGHDT and YNNKEL (reference sequence). CDR3 length equals 13 residues. With 1 base clipped from V and 11 bases from J, the junction kept 6 bases outside the gene matches.

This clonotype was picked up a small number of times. The CDR3, as DNA: TGTGCCAGCAGCTCCAGAGCAACAGTTAATTCACCCCTCCACTTT. Encoded protein: CASSSRATVNSPLHF. The genes are TRBV16 and TRBJ1-6; D gene ambiguous. V was pared by 5 bases and J by 6 bases, with 14 bases between. The CDR3 is made up of 15 amino acids. The germline V gene has CDR1 KGHSY and CDR2 FQNENV.

This chain's CDR3 is CASSFARVAFF. The CDR3 bases are TGTGCCAGCAGTTTCGCTAGGGTAGCTTTCTTT. V and J are TRBV28 and TRBJ1-1, with no clear D. Germline V gene lookup returns CDR1 MDHEN and CDR2 SYDVKM. The CDR3 contains 11 residues. The germline V and J ends were trimmed by 3 bases and 10 bases, with 9 bases remaining between them.

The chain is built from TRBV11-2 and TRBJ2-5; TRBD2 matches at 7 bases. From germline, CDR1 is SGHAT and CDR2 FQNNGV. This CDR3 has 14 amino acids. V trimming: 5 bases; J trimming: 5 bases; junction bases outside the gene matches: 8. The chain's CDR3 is CASSRGQAGETQYF. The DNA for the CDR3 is TGTGCCAGCAGCCGAGGACAAGCGGGGGAGACCCAGTACTTC.

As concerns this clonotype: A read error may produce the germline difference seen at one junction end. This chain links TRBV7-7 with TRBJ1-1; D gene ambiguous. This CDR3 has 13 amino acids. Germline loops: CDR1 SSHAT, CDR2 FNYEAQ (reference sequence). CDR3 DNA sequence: TGTGCTAGCAGCTCGGTGTATGGCACTGAAGCTTTCTTT. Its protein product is CASSSVYGTEAFF.

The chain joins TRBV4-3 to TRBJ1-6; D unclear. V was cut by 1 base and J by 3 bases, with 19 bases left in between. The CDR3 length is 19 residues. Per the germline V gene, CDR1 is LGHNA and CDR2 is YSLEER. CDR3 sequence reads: CASSQVSPSPWGYNSPLHF. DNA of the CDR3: TGCGCCAGCAGCCAAGTCTCCCCTTCTCCGTGGGGCTATAATTCACCCCTCCACTTT.

The CDR3 protein is CASSSITGRTGELFF. CDR3 in DNA: TGTGCCAGCAGCTCCATAACAGGGAGGACCGGGGAGCTGTTTTTT. The V call is TRBV7-2, the J call TRBJ2-2, with D perhaps matching TRBD1 or TRBD2 (6 bases each). The V gene's germline CDR1 is SGHTA and CDR2 FQGNSA. V was trimmed by 4 bases and J by 5 bases, leaving 14 bases between them. The CDR3 is 15 amino acids.

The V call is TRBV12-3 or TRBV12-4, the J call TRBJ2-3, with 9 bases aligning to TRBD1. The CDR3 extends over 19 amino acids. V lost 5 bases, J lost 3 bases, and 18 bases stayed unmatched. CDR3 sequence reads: CASSDGTGLSTDQTDTQYF. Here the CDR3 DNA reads TGTGCCAGCAGTGATGGGACAGGGCTGAGTACTGATCAAACAGATACGCAGTATTTT.

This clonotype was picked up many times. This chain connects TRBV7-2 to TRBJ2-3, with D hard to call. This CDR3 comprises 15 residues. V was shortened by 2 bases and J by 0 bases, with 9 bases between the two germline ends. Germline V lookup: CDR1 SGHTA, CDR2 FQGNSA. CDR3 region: CASSLQSVSTDTQYF. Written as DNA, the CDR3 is TGTGCCAGCAGCTTACAAAGCGTTAGCACAGATACGCAGTATTTT.